These 5 T cell receptor beta chains came from one sample sequenced in a study of T cells of healthy individuals. TCRdb re-derived calls from the 5' RACE reads in MiXCR, one entry per CDR3 protein. The data show about 96,000 distinct CDR3 sequences, with under 20% seen just once and over 5% held by the top ten. The source of these receptors is a human donor in good health.

This rearrangement joins TRBV4-1 to TRBJ2-2; 10 bases fit TRBD2. The length of the CDR3 is 18 residues. CDR1 and CDR2 from the germline V gene are MGHRA and YSYEKL. The ends lost 1 base at V and 5 bases at J; junction bases unmatched: 10. The chain's CDR3 is CASSQGRSGRDFTGELFF. CDR3 coding DNA: TGCGCCAGCAGCCAAGGCCGGAGCGGGAGGGATTTTACCGGGGAGCTGTTTTTT.

The table lists this clonotype with many counts. The chain is built from TRBV3-1 and TRBJ1-5; no firm D call. CDR1 LGHDT and CDR2 YNNKEL come from the germline V gene (reference sequence). V was trimmed by 2 bases and J by 6 bases, leaving 5 bases between them. The length of the CDR3 is 12 residues. The CDR3: CASSQSGQPQHF. As DNA, the CDR3 is TGTGCCAGCAGCCAAAGCGGTCAGCCCCAGCATTTT.

This clonotype has a handful of counts. This chain's CDR3 is CASSRLLGDTQYF. CDR3 nucleotides: TGTGCCAGCAGCCGCCTCTTGGGAGATACGCAGTATTTT. The rearrangement joins TRBV6-2 or TRBV6-3 to TRBJ2-3, with unresolved D. The germline CDR1 and CDR2 sequences are MNHEY and SVGEGT. V dropped 6 bases and J dropped 5 bases, with 12 bases sitting between them. This CDR3 has 13 residues.

This clonotype was observed at least ten times. This rearrangement joins TRBV29-1 to TRBJ2-5; tentatively, D is TRBD1 or TRBD2 (7 bases each). The germline gives CDR1 SQVTM, CDR2 ANQGSEA. V lost 8 bases and J lost 5, with 18 bases in between. This CDR3 contains 13 residues. This CDR3 reads CSTGEGAMETQYF. The CDR3 DNA is TGCAGCACCGGGGAGGGGGCGATGGAGACCCAGTACTTC. Filled out from reference TRBV29-1 and TRBJ2-5, the complete variable domain reads SAVISQKPSRDICQRGTSLTIQCQVDSQVTMMFWYRQQPGQSLTLIATANQGSEATYESGFVIDKFPISRPNLTFSTLTVSNMSPEDSSIYLCSTGEGAMETQYFGPGTRLLVL.

This clonotype was counted ten times or more. The chain employs TRBV6-5 and TRBJ1-2; D not resolved. Trimming took 2 bases from V and 5 from J, leaving 6 bases between them. This CDR3 is built from 12 residues. Germline V CDR1 and CDR2: MNHEY, SVGAGI. In DNA, the CDR3 is TGTGCCAGCAGTTACATAGGGTATGGCTACACCTTC. This gives the protein CASSYIGYGYTF.